The clone carrying this T cell receptor beta chain was seen a single time. Per the study methods: Estimated nucleated cell counts came from reference gene primer amplification. Data came from immunoSEQ multiplex PCR; TCRdb stores just in-frame clones and leaves some out. The V and J calls and clone size were taken over from that table, and D and trimming were inferred from the DNA. The sample gives roughly 120,000 clones, approximately 80% of which show up once; about 0.8% is in the top ten. The CDR3 runs to 15 residues. Unmatched junction bases numbered 7, after V lost 0 bases and J lost 7 bases. Germline-derived CDR1 and CDR2 are MGHRA and YSYEKL. This entry comes from a study of blood T cell repertoires in COVID-19. Study-level background: Researchers got acute and convalescent COVID-19 samples from the United States, Italy and Spain. T cells, B-cell-depleted T cells, or PBMCs provided the cDNA or gDNA that served as material.

The J gene is TRBJ2-7, the V gene TRBV4-1; the match to TRBD1 covers 9 bases. The TCR was taken from a woman between 65 and 79 years old with acute or convalescent COVID-19. Sequencing used peripheral blood. The CDR3 DNA sequence: TGCGCCAGCAGCCAAGAGGAGACAGGGGGTTGGGAGCAGTACTTC. Translation gives CASSQEETGGWEQYF.